A single sample gave rise to the 10 T cell receptor beta chains below, sequenced in a study of brain T cells in children with intractable seizures. TCRdb's copy holds only in-frame clones and misses some; the assay was immunoSEQ multiplex PCR. The sample lists tens of thousands of clones, around nine tenths occurring once. The sample consisted of peripheral blood, taken at surgery. All receptors come from a girl aged 2-10 years with Rasmussen encephalitis and intractable seizures.

The rearrangement links TRBV15 to TRBJ2-1, with D tentatively TRBD1 (7 bases). CDR1 is LNHNV and CDR2 is YYDKDF in the germline V gene (reference sequence). The CDR3 spans 22 residues. Trimming removed 3 bases at V and 8 bases at J, with 38 bases between. Written as DNA, the CDR3 is TGTGCCACCAGCAGTTCATTCCGTTCCGGGACAGTTTGGCTAGCGCAAGGGGATGAGCAGTTCTTC. Protein product: CATSSSFRSGTVWLAQGDEQFF.

V usage is TRBV21-1 and J usage is TRBJ1-5; the table calls TRBD1, which could not be checked here. TRBV21-1 represents a pseudogene. The CDR3 covers 14 residues. CDR3 amino acids: CASEGQGGNQPQHF. As DNA, the CDR3 is TGTGCCAGCGAGGGACAGGGGGGAAATCAGCCCCAGCATTTT.

J is TRBJ2-2 and V is TRBV4-2; 7 nucleotides match TRBD1. V was pared by 0 bases and J by 2 bases, with 12 bases of the junction left unmatched. Germline CDR1 reads LGHNA; CDR2 reads YNFKEQ. The CDR3 is 19 amino acids. The chain's CDR3 is CASSQDKYRDRPNTGELFF. CDR3 coding DNA: TGTGCCAGCAGCCAAGATAAATATCGGGACAGACCAAACACCGGGGAGCTGTTTTTT.

V usage is TRBV29-1 and J usage is TRBJ2-3; D gene ambiguous. This CDR3 region has 13 residues. V was cut by 4 bases and J by 0 bases, with 8 bases left in between. Germline assignment: CDR1 SQVTM and CDR2 ANQGSEA. The CDR3, as DNA: TGCAGCGTTGTAGGTAGGAGCACAGATACGCAGTATTTT. Translating it yields CSVVGRSTDTQYF.

The CDR3 region is CASSLDGMNTEAFF. The CDR3 coding sequence is TGTGCCAGCAGCTTAGACGGGATGAACACTGAAGCTTTCTTT. The V and J genes are TRBV7-9 and TRBJ1-1; D not certain. Between the trimmed V and J ends, which lost 1 base and 0 bases, there was a span of 6 bases. Germline CDR1 and CDR2: SEHNR and FQNEAQ (reference sequence). The CDR3 runs 14 residues.

CDR3: CASSQARGRGAFF. DNA of the CDR3: TGTGCCAGCAGCCAAGCGAGGGGTAGAGGAGCTTTCTTT. This chain links TRBV14 with TRBJ1-1, with D possibly TRBD1 on 5 matching bases. The CDR3 is made up of 13 amino acids. Trimming pared 1 base from V and 10 bases from J, leaving 13 bases between. Germline loops: CDR1 SGHDN, CDR2 FVKESK.

CDR3 sequence reads: CASSFSGRGSYEQYF. CDR3 DNA: TGCGCCAGCAGCTTTAGCGGGAGGGGGTCCTACGAGCAGTACTTC. The V gene is TRBV5-1, the J gene TRBJ2-7; 11 bases fit TRBD2. V was pared by 2 bases and J by 1 base, with 2 bases of the junction left unmatched. This CDR3 is 15 amino acids long. Germline lookup yields CDR1 SGHRS and CDR2 YFSETQ.

J is TRBJ2-6 and V is TRBV19; the D gene is possibly TRBD2 (5 bases). Germline loops: CDR1 LNHDA, CDR2 SQIVND (reference sequence). Trimming took 0 bases from V and 0 from J, leaving 9 bases between them. The CDR3 covers 17 residues. CDR3 residues: CASSIDERSSGANVLTF. The CDR3 nucleotides read TGTGCCAGTAGTATAGATGAGCGGTCCTCTGGGGCCAACGTCCTGACTTTC.

This rearrangement joins TRBV6-2 or TRBV6-3 to TRBJ2-3, with 9 bases fitting TRBD2. The CDR3 spans 15 residues. Germline-derived CDR1 and CDR2 are MNHEY and SVGEGT. Trimming cost V 2 bases and J 3 bases; bases outside gene matches: 3. The CDR3 loop reads CASSYGREGTDTQYF. The CDR3 nucleotides are TGTGCCAGCAGTTACGGGCGGGAGGGTACAGATACGCAGTATTTT.

CDR3 loop: CASSVVDRYNSPLHF. The CDR3, as DNA: TGCGCCAGCAGCGTCGTTGACAGGTATAATTCACCCCTCCACTTT. The chain links TRBV4-1 to TRBJ1-6, with D tentatively TRBD1 (6 bases). The CDR3 length is 15 residues. Trimming pared 5 bases from V and 4 bases from J, leaving 12 bases between. Germline V gene lookup returns CDR1 MGHRA and CDR2 YSYEKL.